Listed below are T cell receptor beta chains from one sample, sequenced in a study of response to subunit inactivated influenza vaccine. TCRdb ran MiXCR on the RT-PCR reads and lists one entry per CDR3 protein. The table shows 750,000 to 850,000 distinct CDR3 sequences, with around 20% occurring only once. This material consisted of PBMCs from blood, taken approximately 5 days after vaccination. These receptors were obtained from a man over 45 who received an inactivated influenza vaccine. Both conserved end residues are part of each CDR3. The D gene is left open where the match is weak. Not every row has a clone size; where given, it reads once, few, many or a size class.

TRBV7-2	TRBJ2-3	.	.	TGTGCCAGCAGGGCCGAGACTATCTTCACAGATACGCAGTATTTT	CASRAETIFTDTQYF
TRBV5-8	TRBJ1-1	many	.	TGTGCCAGCAGCGGGACATCCCACGCTTTGAACACTGAAGCTTTCTTT	CASSGTSHALNTEAFF
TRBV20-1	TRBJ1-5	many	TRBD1	TGCAGTGCTAGCCGACAGGGGAGCAATCAGCCCCAGCATTTT	CSASRQGSNQPQHF
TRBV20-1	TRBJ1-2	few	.	TGCAGTGCTAGTTTTCGGGGGAAGGGCTATGGCTACACCTTC	CSASFRGKGYGYTF
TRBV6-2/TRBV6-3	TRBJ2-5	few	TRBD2	TGTGCCAGCAGAACTAGCGGGGGGTACCAAGAGACCCAGTACTTC	CASRTSGGYQETQYF
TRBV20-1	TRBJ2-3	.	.	TGCAGTGCTAGCGATTTAGATACGCAGTATTTT	CSASDLDTQYF
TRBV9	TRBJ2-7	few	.	TGTGCCAGCAGCGTCTCCCCCCAGAGGGGCGGCGAGCAGTACTTC	CASSVSPQRGGEQYF
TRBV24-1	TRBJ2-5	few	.	TGTGCCACCAGTGAGGGGAGAGGGTTTGGGACCCAGTACTTC	CATSEGRGFGTQYF
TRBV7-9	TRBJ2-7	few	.	TGTGCCAGCGTGGACCCCACGGGCCTAACCTACGAGCAGTACTTC	CASVDPTGLTYEQYF
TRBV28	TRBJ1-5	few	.	TGTGCCAGCACCCAGGGTCCTAGCAATCAGCCCCAGCATTTT	CASTQGPSNQPQHF
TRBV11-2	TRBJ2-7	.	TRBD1	TGTGCCAGCAGCTTAGATCAAACGGGACAGGGGGCCCACGAGCAGTACTTC	CASSLDQTGQGAHEQYF
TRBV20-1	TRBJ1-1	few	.	TGCAGTGCTAGTCTATTTACGCACACTGAAGCTTTCTTT	CSASLFTHTEAFF
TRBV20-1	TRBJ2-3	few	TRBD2	TGCAGTGCTAGAGGGACTAGCGAGGGCCCAGATACGCAGTATTTT	CSARGTSEGPDTQYF
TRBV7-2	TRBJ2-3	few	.	TGTGCCAGCAGCTTAGCGGGGGTTTCGGATACGCAGTATTTT	CASSLAGVSDTQYF
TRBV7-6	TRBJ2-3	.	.	TGTGCCAGCAGCTTAGAGGGGCTGGCAGGCTCAGATACGCAGTATTTT	CASSLEGLAGSDTQYF
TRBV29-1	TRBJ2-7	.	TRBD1	TGCAGCGCCTCAGGGACAGGGGGCACCTACGAGCAGTACTTC	CSASGTGGTYEQYF
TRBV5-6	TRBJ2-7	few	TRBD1	TGTGCCAGCAGCCTGTGGACAGGGTGGGTCGAGCAGTACTTC	CASSLWTGWVEQYF
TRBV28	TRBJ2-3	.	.	TGTGCCAGCTATAGACCTAGCACAGATACGCAGTATTTT	CASYRPSTDTQYF
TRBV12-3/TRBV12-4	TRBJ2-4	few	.	TGTGCCAGCAGTTTGGACTGGAAAAACATTCAGTACTTC	CASSLDWKNIQYF
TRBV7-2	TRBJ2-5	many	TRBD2	TGTGCCAGCAGCTTATACCTAGCGGGATACCAAGAGACCCAGTACTTC	CASSLYLAGYQETQYF
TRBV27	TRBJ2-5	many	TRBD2	TGTGCCAGCAGTTTCGGGAGGCGAGAGACCCAGTACTTC	CASSFGRRETQYF
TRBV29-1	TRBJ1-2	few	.	TGCAGCGTTTCACTTCGGGATCACCGTGTGGGTAACTATGGCTACACCTTC	CSVSLRDHRVGNYGYTF
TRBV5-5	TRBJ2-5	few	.	TGTGCCAGCAGCTTGGAACAGGGACGGCAGACCCAGTACTTC	CASSLEQGRQTQYF
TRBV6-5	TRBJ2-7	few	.	TGTGCCAGCAGTTACTTTGGCAGAGGGGACGAGCAGTACTTC	CASSYFGRGDEQYF
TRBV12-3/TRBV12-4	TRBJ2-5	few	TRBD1	TGTGCCAGCAGTGCCCAGACAGGGGACCAAGAGACCCAGTACTTC	CASSAQTGDQETQYF
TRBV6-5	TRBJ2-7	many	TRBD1	TGTGCCAGCAGTTACTTGGACAGGGCCGCCTACTACGAGCAGTACTTC	CASSYLDRAAYYEQYF
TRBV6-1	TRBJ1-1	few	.	TGTGCCAGCAGTGAATTGGGGGGCGCGTACACTGAAGCTTTCTTT	CASSELGGAYTEAFF
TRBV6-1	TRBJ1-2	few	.	TGTGCCAGCAGTGAAATTTTATCCAGGGTCCATGGCTACACCTTC	CASSEILSRVHGYTF
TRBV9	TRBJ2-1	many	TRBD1	TGTGCCAGCAGCGTAGACAGGGGCGAGGACAATGAGCAGTTCTTC	CASSVDRGEDNEQFF
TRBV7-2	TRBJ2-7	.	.	TGTGCCAGCAGCTCGGCTAGAGGCGAGCAGTACTTC	CASSSARGEQYF
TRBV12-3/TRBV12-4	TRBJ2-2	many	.	TGTGCCAGCAGTTTTTCTCGCACCGGGGAGCTGTTTTTT	CASSFSRTGELFF